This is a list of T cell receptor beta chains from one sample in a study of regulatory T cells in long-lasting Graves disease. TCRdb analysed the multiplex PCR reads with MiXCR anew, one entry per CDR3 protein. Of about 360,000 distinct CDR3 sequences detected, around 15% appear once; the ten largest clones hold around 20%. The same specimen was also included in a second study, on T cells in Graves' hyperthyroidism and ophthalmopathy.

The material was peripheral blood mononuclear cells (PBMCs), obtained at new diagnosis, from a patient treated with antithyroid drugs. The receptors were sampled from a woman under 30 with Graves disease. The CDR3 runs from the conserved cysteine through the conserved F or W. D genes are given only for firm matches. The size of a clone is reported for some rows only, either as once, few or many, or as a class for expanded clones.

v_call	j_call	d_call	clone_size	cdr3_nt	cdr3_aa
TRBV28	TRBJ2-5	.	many	TGTGCCACAGAGGGTCCAGAGACCCAGTACTTC	CATEGPETQYF
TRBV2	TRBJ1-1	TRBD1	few	TGTGCCAGCAGCGTCTACAGGGGCAACACTGAAGCTTTCTTT	CASSVYRGNTEAFF
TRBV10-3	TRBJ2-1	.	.	TGTGCCATCAGTGATACGACTCACAGTAGTCCCAATGAGCAGTTCTTC	CAISDTTHSSPNEQFF
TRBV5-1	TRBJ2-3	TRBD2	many	TGCGCCAGCAGCAAGACTAGCGGGAGGTTAAATACGCAGTATTTT	CASSKTSGRLNTQYF
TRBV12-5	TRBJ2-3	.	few	TGTGCTAGTGGTCTCTCCCTAGATACGCAGTATTTT	CASGLSLDTQYF
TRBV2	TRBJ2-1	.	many	TGTGCCAGCAGTGAACCGGGCAATGAGCAGTTCTTC	CASSEPGNEQFF
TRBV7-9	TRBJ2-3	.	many	TGTGCCAGCAGCTTCGGAGCAGATACGCAGTATTTT	CASSFGADTQYF
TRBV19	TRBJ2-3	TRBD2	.	TGTGCCAGTAGTACCCGCCTAGCGGGGGGGTCAGATACGCAGTATTTT	CASSTRLAGGSDTQYF
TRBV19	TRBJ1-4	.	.	TGTGCCAGTAGTATCGGATCAACTAATGAAAAACTGTTTTTT	CASSIGSTNEKLFF
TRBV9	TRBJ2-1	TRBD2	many	TGTGCCAGCAGCGTAGCCCAGCGGGGGGGCCGGGAGCAGTTCTTC	CASSVAQRGGREQFF
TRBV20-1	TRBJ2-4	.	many	TGCAGTGCTAGACAGGGGAATAAAGACATTCAGTACTTC	CSARQGNKDIQYF
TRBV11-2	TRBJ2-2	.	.	TGTGCCAGCAGCTTAGTTGGGCAGGGGAACACCGGGGAGCTGTTTTTT	CASSLVGQGNTGELFF
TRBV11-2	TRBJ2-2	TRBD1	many	TGTGCCAGCAGCTCGATGGGACAGGGGAACACCGGGGAGCTGTTTTTT	CASSSMGQGNTGELFF
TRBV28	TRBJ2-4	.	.	TGTGCCAGCAGTTCGTCAGAAGGCAAAAACATTCAGTACTTC	CASSSSEGKNIQYF
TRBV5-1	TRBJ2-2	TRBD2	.	TGCGCCAGCAGCCTGGGACTAGCGGGAGGTGACACCGGGGAGCTGTTTTTT	CASSLGLAGGDTGELFF
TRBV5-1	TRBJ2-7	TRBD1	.	TGCGCCAGCAGCTTGGGGACAGGGGCCCCAAGCTCCTACGAGCAGTACTTC	CASSLGTGAPSSYEQYF
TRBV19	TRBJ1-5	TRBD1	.	TGTGCCAGTAGTACGACAGGGGAGGGGAATCAGCCCCAGCATTTT	CASSTTGEGNQPQHF
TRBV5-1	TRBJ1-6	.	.	TGCGCCAGCCGGAGAGGACGTGATAATTCACCCCTCCACTTT	CASRRGRDNSPLHF
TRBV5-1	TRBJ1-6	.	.	TGCGCCAGCAGCTTGAAATTCCCGGGCCCCAGCTCCTATAATTCACCCCTCCACTTT	CASSLKFPGPSSYNSPLHF
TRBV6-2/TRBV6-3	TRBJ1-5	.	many	TGTGCCAGCAGGGATATAGGACAGCTGAATCAGCCCCAGCATTTT	CASRDIGQLNQPQHF
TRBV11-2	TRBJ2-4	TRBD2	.	TGTGCCAGCAGCCCCCGGGGACTAGGCCGGAACATTCAGCGCTTC	CASSPRGLGRNIQRF
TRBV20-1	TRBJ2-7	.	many	TGCAGTGCCCCAGGGACCCCGCAGACCGAGCAGTACTTC	CSAPGTPQTEQYF
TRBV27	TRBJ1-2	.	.	TGTGCCAGCAGACTGGTCTATGGCTACACCTTC	CASRLVYGYTF
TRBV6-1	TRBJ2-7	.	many	TGTGCCAGCAGGCCTTATGAGGGGGGAACCTACGAGCAGTACTTC	CASRPYEGGTYEQYF
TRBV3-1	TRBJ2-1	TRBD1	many	TGTGCCAGCAGCCGAAGGGAGGGGACAGGGAACCACAATGAGCAGTTCTTC	CASSRREGTGNHNEQFF